These 27 T cell receptor beta chains were sequenced from one sample in a study of blood T cell repertoires in COVID-19. Here immunoSEQ multiplex PCR was the method, and the copy in TCRdb shows in-frame clones only, minus some. Of about 320,000 clones listed, roughly 88% are singletons. The sequencing input was peripheral blood. These receptors all come from a woman in her 50s with acute or convalescent COVID-19.

The chain couples TRBV5-1 to TRBJ2-3; 12 nucleotides align to TRBD2. Germline values: CDR1 SGHRS, CDR2 YFSETQ. The CDR3 length is 16 residues. V shed 2 bases, J shed 0 bases, and the junction held 1 base outside the gene matches. The CDR3 DNA follows: TGCGCCAGCAGCTTCGGGACTAGCGGGAGCACAGATACGCAGTATTTT. Translation gives CASSFGTSGSTDTQYF.

The chain joins TRBV29-1 to TRBJ1-3, with D tentatively TRBD1 (5 bases). Germline V lookup: CDR1 SQVTM, CDR2 ANQGSEA. The V end lost 0 bases, the J end lost 0 bases, and 9 bases lay between the germline ends. The CDR3 length is 15 residues. DNA for the CDR3: TGCAGCGTTGAAGATTGGACACCCTCTGGAAACACCATATATTTT. It is translated as CSVEDWTPSGNTIYF.

This chain links TRBV2 with TRBJ2-5; 9 bases are a match to TRBD2. Germline assignment: CDR1 SNHLY and CDR2 FYNNEI. CDR3 length equals 14 residues. V lost 8 bases and J lost 5; bases outside the gene matches: 9. The CDR3 DNA reads TGTGCCAGCCGACTAGCGGAACTCGGTGAGACCCAGTACTTC. It specifies CASRLAELGETQYF.

The chain is built from TRBV5-4 and TRBJ2-3, with a tentative D call TRBD1 (6 bases). Germline CDR1 is SGHNT and CDR2 is YYREEE (reference sequence). Trimming removed 0 bases from V and 2 bases from J, with 13 bases in between. This CDR3 is built from 16 residues. CDR3 residues: CASSLEGDPSTDTQYF. The CDR3 nucleotides are TGTGCCAGCAGCTTGGAGGGGGACCCCTCCACAGATACGCAGTATTTT.

This chain links TRBV9 with TRBJ2-1; D is unresolved. The germline V and J ends were trimmed by 4 bases and 1 base, with 9 bases remaining between them. The length of the CDR3 is 14 residues. Germline CDR1 SGDLS, CDR2 YYNGEE. CDR3 amino acids: CASSQDKSYNEQFF. The CDR3 DNA reads TGTGCCAGCAGCCAGGATAAGTCCTACAATGAGCAGTTCTTC.

The chain couples TRBV7-9 to TRBJ1-2, with TRBD1 identical over 7 bases. The length of the CDR3 is 17 residues. Germline assignment: CDR1 SEHNR and CDR2 FQNEAQ (reference sequence). V was pared by 4 bases and J by 4 bases, with 15 bases of the junction left unmatched. The CDR3 sequence: CASSSNRQGLRIYGYTF. The CDR3 bases are TGTGCCAGCAGCTCCAACCGACAGGGTCTAAGAATCTATGGCTACACCTTC.

J is TRBJ2-1 and V is TRBV24-1, with no clear D. The ends were cut back, 0 bases at V and 6 bases at J, with 5 bases in the middle. CDR3 length: 13 amino acids. The germline V gene encodes CDR1 KGHDR and CDR2 SFDVKD. CDR3 DNA: TGTGCCACCAGTGATTTGAATATCAATGAGCAGTTCTTC. This codes for CATSDLNINEQFF.

The J gene is TRBJ1-4, the V gene TRBV15, with 7 bases identical to TRBD1. Looked up from germline, CDR1 is LNHNV and CDR2 is YYDKDF (reference sequence). The CDR3 runs to 18 residues. J gave up 5 bases and V 0 bases, and 12 bases lay outside the gene matches. The CDR3 sequence: CATSRDYVTGAKNEKLFF. DNA of the CDR3: TGTGCCACCAGCAGAGATTATGTCACAGGGGCCAAGAATGAAAAACTGTTTTTT.

The chain employs TRBV5-4 and TRBJ2-2; 14 nucleotides agree with TRBD2. This CDR3 has 16 residues. J gave up 5 bases and V 2 bases, and 2 bases lay outside the gene matches. Germline loops: CDR1 SGHNT, CDR2 YYREEE (reference sequence). CDR3 in amino acids: CASSLGTSGRTGELFF. The CDR3 DNA follows: TGTGCCAGCAGCTTAGGGACTAGCGGGAGAACCGGGGAGCTGTTTTTT.

The rearrangement joins TRBV24-1 to TRBJ2-3; 10 bases are a match to TRBD1. This CDR3 contains 15 residues. Germline CDR1 KGHDR, CDR2 SFDVKD. Trimming at V came to 3 bases and at J to 6 bases, leaving 5 bases not matched to a gene. The DNA for the CDR3 is TGTGCCACCAGTGATGCGACAGGGGGCGCGGATACGCAGTATTTT. This translates into CATSDATGGADTQYF.

The chain is built from TRBV2 and TRBJ2-1, with 8 bases that match TRBD2. The ends lost 4 bases at V and 5 bases at J; junction bases unmatched: 7. The CDR3 consists of 15 residues. Germline V gene lookup returns CDR1 SNHLY and CDR2 FYNNEI. The CDR3 protein is CASSVDSGTHNEQFF. The CDR3, as DNA: TGTGCCAGCAGTGTTGATAGCGGGACCCACAATGAGCAGTTCTTC.

The J gene is TRBJ2-1, the V gene TRBV28, with 10 bases that match TRBD2. Losses at the gene ends were 6 bases for V and 0 bases for J; bases not matched to a gene: 8. The CDR3 runs to 17 residues. The germline V gene has CDR1 MDHEN and CDR2 SYDVKM. CDR3 bases: TGTGCCAGCAGGCAAGTAGCGGGAGGTGACTCCTACAATGAGCAGTTCTTC. Translating gives CASRQVAGGDSYNEQFF.

The rearrangement uses TRBV21-1 and TRBJ2-7; the table's D call of TRBD2 was not tested on the DNA. TRBV21-1 constitutes a pseudogene. This CDR3 is built from 14 residues. Here the CDR3 reads CASTRDLTSYEQYF. As DNA, the CDR3 is TGTGCCAGCACACGGGACTTGACCTCCTACGAGCAGTACTTC.

The chain joins TRBV6-5 to TRBJ2-7, with 8 nucleotides matching TRBD1. The CDR3 spans 16 residues. Germline CDR1 is MNHEY and CDR2 is SVGAGI. Trimming cost V 2 bases and J 4 bases; bases outside gene matches: 10. CDR3 region: CASSYQTTGVGYEQYF. As DNA, the CDR3 is TGTGCCAGCAGTTACCAAACGACAGGGGTTGGGTACGAGCAGTACTTC.

This clone has only one observation. The chain combines TRBV28 with TRBJ2-3, with D tentatively TRBD1 (6 bases). CDR1 and CDR2 from the germline V gene are MDHEN and SYDVKM. Trimming pared 6 bases from V and 2 bases from J, leaving 18 bases between. This CDR3 comprises 16 residues. The CDR3 loop is CASSVQGFSLTDTQYF. Written as DNA, the CDR3 is TGTGCCAGCAGCGTCCAGGGGTTTTCCCTCACAGATACGCAGTATTTT.

The chain joins TRBV27 to TRBJ2-1; TRBD2 agrees at 11 bases. V lost 4 bases and J lost 4; bases outside the gene matches: 15. The CDR3 is made up of 19 amino acids. The germline V gene has CDR1 MNHEY and CDR2 SMNVEV (reference sequence). CDR3 bases: TGTGCCAGCAGTTCTAAGCCCCGACCTAGCGGGAGGAAATACAATGAGCAGTTCTTC. Protein product: CASSSKPRPSGRKYNEQFF.

The V call is TRBV28, the J call TRBJ2-2; 7 nucleotides agree with TRBD1. The V and J ends lost 6 bases and 4 bases, in that order; junction bases with no gene match: 11. This CDR3 has 16 amino acids. From germline, CDR1 is MDHEN and CDR2 SYDVKM. CDR3 amino acids: CASSPGTALSTGELFF. CDR3 nucleotide sequence: TGTGCCAGCAGCCCTGGGACAGCATTAAGCACCGGGGAGCTGTTTTTT.

The V gene is TRBV7-2, the J gene TRBJ2-7, with D perhaps TRBD1 (5 bases). Germline V gene sequence: CDR1 SGHTA, CDR2 FQGNSA. This CDR3 is 13 amino acids long. V lost 1 base to trimming and J lost 6 bases, with 10 bases between them. CDR3 in DNA: TGTGCCAGCAGCTTAGGCAGGGTTGTCGAGCAGTACTTC. Protein product: CASSLGRVVEQYF. The whole variable domain, remainder taken from reference TRBV7-2 and TRBJ2-7, is GAGVSQSPSNKVTEKGKDVELRCDPISGHTALYWYRQSLGQGLEFLIYFQGNSAPDKSGLPSDRFSAERTGGSVSTLTIQRTQQEDSAVYLCASSLGRVVEQYFGPGTRLTVT.

This clone was counted a few times. V usage is TRBV29-1 and J usage is TRBJ1-1; D not resolved. The CDR3 covers 14 residues. V was trimmed by 0 bases and J by 1 base, leaving 9 bases between them. CDR1 and CDR2 (germline): SQVTM, ANQGSEA. The CDR3 DNA sequence: TGCAGCGTTGAAGAGCAACAGAGGAACACTGAAGCTTTCTTT. Amino acids: CSVEEQQRNTEAFF. The full variable domain, its missing parts supplied by reference TRBV29-1 and TRBJ1-1, is SAVISQKPSRDICQRGTSLTIQCQVDSQVTMMFWYRQQPGQSLTLIATANQGSEATYESGFVIDKFPISRPNLTFSTLTVSNMSPEDSSIYLCSVEEQQRNTEAFFGQGTRLTVV.

The J gene is TRBJ1-4, the V gene TRBV4-2; possibly TRBD1 for D (5 bases). V dropped 0 bases and J dropped 6 bases, with 11 bases sitting between them. CDR1 is LGHNA, CDR2 YNFKEQ, per germline. The CDR3 runs 15 residues. The CDR3 sequence: CASSQDEQGDEKLFF. DNA for the CDR3: TGTGCCAGCAGCCAAGATGAACAAGGGGATGAAAAACTGTTTTTT.

The V call is TRBV5-1, the J call TRBJ1-2, with D possibly being TRBD1 (5 bases). There are 14 residues in the CDR3. V was trimmed by 4 bases and J by 5 bases, leaving 15 bases between them. Germline CDR1 and CDR2: SGHRS and YFSETQ. CDR3 in DNA: TGCGCCAGCAGCCCCGTTTGGGGGGAGTATGGCTACACCTTC. Amino acids: CASSPVWGEYGYTF.

The V call is TRBV5-4, the J call TRBJ2-6, with 9 nucleotides matching TRBD2. Germline assignment: CDR1 SGHNT and CDR2 YYREEE (reference sequence). This CDR3 spans 15 amino acids. Losses at the gene ends were 5 bases for V and 4 bases for J; bases not matched to a gene: 4. CDR3 sequence: CASRLSGRGANVLTF. The CDR3 coding sequence is TGTGCCAGCAGGCTTAGCGGGAGAGGGGCCAACGTCCTGACTTTC.

The V gene is TRBV28, the J gene TRBJ2-3; D unclear. Germline loops: CDR1 MDHEN, CDR2 SYDVKM. The V gene lost 8 bases and the J gene lost 3 bases, with 9 bases spanning the gap. The CDR3 has 12 residues. The CDR3 coding sequence is TGTGCCAGCGTTGCAGGTACAGATACGCAGTATTTT. Protein: CASVAGTDTQYF.

The V and J genes are TRBV19 and TRBJ2-1; D is perhaps TRBD2 (5 bases). V was clipped by 3 bases and J by 0 bases, with 9 bases between them. Germline V gives CDR1 LNHDA, CDR2 SQIVND (reference sequence). The CDR3 length is 15 residues. DNA of the CDR3: TGTGCCAGTAGTATGGCTGGGAGCTCCTACAATGAGCAGTTCTTC. It is translated as CASSMAGSSYNEQFF.

This clone was seen only a few times. The chain recombines TRBV5-1 with TRBJ2-2; weak D call: TRBD2 (6 bases). From germline, CDR1 is SGHRS and CDR2 YFSETQ. V lost 4 bases and J 1 base, leaving 14 bases between the germline ends. The CDR3 sequence is 16 residues long. The CDR3 here is CASSAWGGGNTGELFF. CDR3 sequence (DNA): TGCGCCAGCAGCGCATGGGGAGGAGGGAACACCGGGGAGCTGTTTTTT.

V is TRBV6-5 and J is TRBJ2-1; 8 positions match TRBD2. Germline assignment: CDR1 MNHEY and CDR2 SVGAGI. CDR3 length: 16 residues. V lost 0 bases to trimming and J lost 0 bases; unmatched junction nucleotides: 1. The CDR3: CASSYSGTSSYNEQFF. The CDR3 DNA reads as TGTGCCAGCAGTTACTCCGGGACTAGCTCCTACAATGAGCAGTTCTTC.

This rearrangement joins TRBV28 to TRBJ2-7; 7 nucleotides agree with TRBD1. V lost 3 bases and J lost 2; bases outside the gene matches: 7. CDR1 is MDHEN and CDR2 is SYDVKM in the germline V gene. The CDR3 is 15 residues long. CDR3 loop: CASSFSYRGTYEQYF. Written as DNA, the CDR3 is TGTGCCAGCAGTTTTTCCTACAGGGGAACCTACGAGCAGTACTTC.